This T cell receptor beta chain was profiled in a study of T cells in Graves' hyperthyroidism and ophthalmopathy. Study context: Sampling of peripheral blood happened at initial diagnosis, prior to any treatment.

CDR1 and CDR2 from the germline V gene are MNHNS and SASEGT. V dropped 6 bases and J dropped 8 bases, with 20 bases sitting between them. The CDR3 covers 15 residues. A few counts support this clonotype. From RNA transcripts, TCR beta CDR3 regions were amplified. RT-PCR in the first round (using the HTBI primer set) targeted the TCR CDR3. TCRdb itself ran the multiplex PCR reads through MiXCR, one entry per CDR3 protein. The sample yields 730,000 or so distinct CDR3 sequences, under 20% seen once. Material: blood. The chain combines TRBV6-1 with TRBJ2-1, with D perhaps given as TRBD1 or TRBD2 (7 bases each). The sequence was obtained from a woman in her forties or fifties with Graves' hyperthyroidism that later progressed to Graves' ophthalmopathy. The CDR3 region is CASSPRGGGRDEQFF. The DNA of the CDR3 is TGTGCCAGCAGCCCCAGGGGGGGGGGCCGGGATGAGCAGTTCTTC.